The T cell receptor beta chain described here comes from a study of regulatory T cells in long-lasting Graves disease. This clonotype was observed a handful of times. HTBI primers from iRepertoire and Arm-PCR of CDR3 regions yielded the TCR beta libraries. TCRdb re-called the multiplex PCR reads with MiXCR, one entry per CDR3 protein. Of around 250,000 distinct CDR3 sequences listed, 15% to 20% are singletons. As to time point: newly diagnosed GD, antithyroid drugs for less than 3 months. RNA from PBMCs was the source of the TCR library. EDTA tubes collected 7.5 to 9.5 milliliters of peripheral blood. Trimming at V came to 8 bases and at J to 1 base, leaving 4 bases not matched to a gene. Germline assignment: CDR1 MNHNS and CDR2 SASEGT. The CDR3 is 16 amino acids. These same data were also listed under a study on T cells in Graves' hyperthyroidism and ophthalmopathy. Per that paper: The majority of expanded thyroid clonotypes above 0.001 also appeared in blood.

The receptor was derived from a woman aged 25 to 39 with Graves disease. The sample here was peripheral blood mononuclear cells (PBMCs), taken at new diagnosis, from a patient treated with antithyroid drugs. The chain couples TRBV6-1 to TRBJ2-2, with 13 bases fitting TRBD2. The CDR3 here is CASARLAGGNTGELFF. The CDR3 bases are TGTGCCAGCGCACGACTAGCGGGGGGGAACACCGGGGAGCTGTTTTTT.